This T cell receptor beta chain was found in a study of immune characterization of retroperitoneal liposarcoma. This clonotype was picked up many times. From the PCR reads, TCRdb called clonotypes with MiXCR, one entry per CDR3 protein. The sample lists about 11,000 distinct CDR3 sequences, roughly 23% seen once, with about 9.8% in the top ten. The V and J ends lost 6 bases and 5 bases, in that order; junction bases with no gene match: 9. This CDR3 is 15 amino acids long. Looked up from germline, CDR1 is MNHEY and CDR2 is SVGAGI. The gene calls are TRBV6-5 and TRBJ1-4; 7 bases match TRBD1. The receptor comes from a female donor with retroperitoneal liposarcoma. Sequencing was performed on blood. In nucleotides, the CDR3 is TGTGCCAGCAGGAAATCAGGGGGATTAAATGAAAAACTGTTTTTT. Its translation: CASRKSGGLNEKLFF.